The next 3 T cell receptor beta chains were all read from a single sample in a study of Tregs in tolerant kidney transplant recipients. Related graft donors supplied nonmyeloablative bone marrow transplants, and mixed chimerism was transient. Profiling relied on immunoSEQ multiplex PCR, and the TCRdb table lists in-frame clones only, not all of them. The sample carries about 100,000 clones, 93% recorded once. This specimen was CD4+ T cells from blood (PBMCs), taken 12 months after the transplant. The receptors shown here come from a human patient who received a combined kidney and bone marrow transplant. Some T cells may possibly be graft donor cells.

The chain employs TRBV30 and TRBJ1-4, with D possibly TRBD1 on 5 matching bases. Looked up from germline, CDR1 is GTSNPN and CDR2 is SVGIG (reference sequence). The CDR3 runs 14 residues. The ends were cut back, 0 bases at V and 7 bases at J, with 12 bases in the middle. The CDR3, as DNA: TGTGCCTGGAGTGTACTGTCCGGGGGTGAAAAACTGTTTTTT. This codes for CAWSVLSGGEKLFF.

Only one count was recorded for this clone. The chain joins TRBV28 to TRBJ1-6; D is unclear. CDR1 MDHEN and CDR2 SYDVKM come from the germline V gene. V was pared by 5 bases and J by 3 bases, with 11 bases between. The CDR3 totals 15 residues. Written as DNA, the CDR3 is TGTGCCAGCAGTCCACCGGGAGTCTATAATTCACCCCTCCACTTT. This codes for CASSPPGVYNSPLHF.

The CDR3 protein is CASSSWTSGEETQYF. CDR3 DNA: TGTGCCAGCAGCTCATGGACTAGCGGCGAAGAGACCCAGTACTTC. The chain couples TRBV11-3 to TRBJ2-5; 10 nucleotides line up with TRBD2. Germline V CDR1 and CDR2: SGHNT, YENEEA. The V segment lost 4 bases and the J segment 3 bases; nucleotides outside the gene matches: 5. The CDR3 length is 15 residues.